This entry features one T cell receptor (beta chain) sequence. What it binds is not known. The CDR3 consists of 14 residues. Trimming cost V 4 bases and J 2 bases, with 9 bases left between them. Germline lookup yields CDR1 MGHRA and CDR2 YSYEKL. The data were obtained in a study of PD-1 blockade in classical Hodgkin lymphoma. Study details: The nivolumab dose that patients received was 3 mg/kg, given intravenously every 2 weeks.

Overall study findings and caveats: By C4D1 there was a significant rise in CD4+ TCR diversity but not in CD8+ TCR diversity.

The sample's time point: cycle 4 day 1 (C4D1), after 6 weeks of nivolumab. Relapse was seen in all patients after autologous stem cell transplantation, and brentuximab vedotin exposure was variable. Measured with immunoSEQ multiplex PCR; TCRdb has only the in-frame clones, and not every one. The table records roughly 42,000 clones, nearly 70% of them present only once. The specimen was peripheral blood mononuclear cells (PBMCs), collected before the fourth cycle of nivolumab. The origin of this receptor is a human donor with classical Hodgkin lymphoma. The gene calls are TRBV4-1 and TRBJ1-5; D ambiguous. As DNA, the CDR3 is TGCGCCAGCAGCCCTTTGCAGGGCAATCAGCCCCAGCATTTT. This translates into CASSPLQGNQPQHF.